Listed here are 8 T cell receptor beta chains from one sample, sequenced in a study of T cells after yellow fever vaccination. Using its own MiXCR run on the 5' RACE reads, TCRdb lists one record per CDR3 protein. The sample holds about 350,000 distinct CDR3 sequences, roughly 4% seen once. This sample comprised PBMCs, obtained 5 days after the yellow fever booster vaccination. The origin of the receptors is a man between 18 and 29 years old who received the YFV17D yellow fever vaccine.

This clonotype was seen a few times. The CDR3: CASSLQRLSYEQYF. CDR3 DNA sequence: TGTGCCAGCAGCTTACAGCGCCTCTCCTACGAGCAGTACTTC. The J gene is TRBJ2-7, the V gene TRBV7-3, with unresolved D. This CDR3 spans 14 amino acids. Trimming took off 2 bases at V and 0 bases at J, with 8 bases between the two ends. Germline CDR1 and CDR2: SGHTA and FQGTGA.

V and J are TRBV4-3 and TRBJ1-2, with no clear D. V lost 0 bases and J 4 bases, leaving 12 bases between the germline ends. The CDR3 has 15 residues. The germline V gene encodes CDR1 LGHNA and CDR2 YSLEER. In DNA, the CDR3 is TGCGCCAGCAGCCAAGATTTCCGCCCACTCTATGGCTACACCTTC. It yields the protein CASSQDFRPLYGYTF.

The V gene is TRBV2, the J gene TRBJ2-7; weak D call: TRBD1 (5 bases). Between the trimmed V and J ends, which lost 8 bases and 6 bases, there was a span of 11 bases. From germline, CDR1 is SNHLY and CDR2 FYNNEI. The CDR3 has 11 residues. The CDR3 DNA follows: TGTGCCAGCGGGGCCCCCGTCGAGCAGTACTTC. It is translated as CASGAPVEQYF.

This clonotype was picked up many times. Germline and junction disagree at one end, which may indicate a read error. V and J are TRBV5-1 and TRBJ1-3; D gene uncertain. This CDR3 contains 14 residues. The germline gives CDR1 SGHRS, CDR2 YFSETQ. CDR3 coding DNA: TGTGCCAGCAGCCTGGATGGCTCTGGAAACACCATATATTTT. The encoded protein is CASSLDGSGNTIYF.

A few counts support this clonotype. This chain uses TRBV19 with TRBJ2-1, with D possibly being TRBD1 or TRBD2 (6 bases each). V was cut by 11 bases and J by 0 bases, with 17 bases left in between. The CDR3 loop spans 15 amino acids. Germline-derived CDR1 and CDR2 are LNHDA and SQIVND (reference sequence). The CDR3 here is CASQSRGLSYNEQFF. In DNA, the CDR3 is TGTGCCTCCCAGTCACGGGGGCTCTCCTACAATGAGCAGTTCTTC. Full variable domain (rest looked up from reference TRBV19 and TRBJ2-1): DGGITQSPKYLFRKEGQNVTLSCEQNLNHDAMYWYRQDPGQGLRLIYYSQIVNDFQKGDIAEGYSVSREKKESFPLTVTSAQKNPTAFYLCASQSRGLSYNEQFFGPGTRLTVL.

The table lists this clonotype with a few counts. The CDR3 DNA reads as TGCGCCAGCAGCCAAGATCTATCAGTAGAGACCCAGTACTTC. Translated, it gives CASSQDLSVETQYF. This chain links TRBV4-3 with TRBJ2-5; D gene ambiguous. The germline V gene encodes CDR1 LGHNA and CDR2 YSLEER. This CDR3 comprises 14 residues. V lost 0 bases to trimming and J lost 4 bases, with 9 bases between them.

This clonotype was counted many times. The chain is built from TRBV20-1 and TRBJ2-4, with 9 nucleotides matching TRBD2. The CDR3 extends over 12 amino acids. The germline gives CDR1 DFQATT, CDR2 SNEGSKA (reference sequence). With 6 bases clipped from V and 8 bases from J, the junction kept 5 bases outside the gene matches. CDR3 sequence (DNA): TGCAGTGCCCCTAGCGGGGCCCACATTCAGTACTTC. This gives the protein CSAPSGAHIQYF.

This clonotype was seen only a few times. CDR3 loop: CASSPRDAGNTIYF. The CDR3 coding sequence is TGTGCCAGCTCACCACGGGACGCTGGAAACACCATATATTTT. This rearrangement joins TRBV18 to TRBJ1-3; D is perhaps TRBD1 (5 bases). The CDR3 spans 14 residues. Trimming stripped 1 base from V and 2 bases from J, with 6 bases between. The germline gives CDR1 KGHSH, CDR2 LQKENI.